Presented here are 25 T cell receptor beta chains from one specimen sequenced in a study of cytomegalovirus exposure and HLA in healthy donors. The PCR made use of 60 Vbeta and 13 Jbeta primers. Profiling relied on immunoSEQ multiplex PCR, and the TCRdb table lists in-frame clones only, not all of them. The sample includes about 86,000 clones, more than 65% of them seen just once. Specimen: PBMCs. Source of these receptors: a man in his sixties in good health and CMV-seronegative.

This chain connects TRBV10-2 to TRBJ1-5, with D possibly TRBD1 on 6 matching bases. Germline V gene sequence: CDR1 WSHSY, CDR2 SAAADI. The CDR3 is 14 residues long. Between the trimmed V and J ends, which lost 3 bases and 5 bases, there was a span of 11 bases. In DNA, the CDR3 is TGCGCCAGCAGTGAAGGCGGGGGGCATCAGCCCCAGCATTTT. It is translated as CASSEGGGHQPQHF.

The chain has TRBV18 and TRBJ1-1, with TRBD1 matching over 8 bases. The J segment lost 2 bases and the V segment lost 0 bases, leaving 8 bases of the junction unmatched. This CDR3 spans 17 amino acids. Per germline, CDR1 KGHSH and CDR2 LQKENI. CDR3 sequence: CASSPPSGQGFNTEAFF. The CDR3, as DNA: TGTGCCAGCTCACCACCCTCCGGACAGGGTTTCAACACTGAAGCTTTCTTT.

CDR3 in amino acids: CASSQDKGNTDQPQHF. In DNA form, the CDR3 reads TGCGCCAGCAGCCAAGATAAGGGGAACACTGATCAGCCCCAGCATTTT. This sequence joins TRBV4-3 and TRBJ1-5; the D gene is possibly TRBD1 (5 bases). V lost 0 bases, J lost 5 bases, and 14 bases lay in between. Germline V gives CDR1 LGHNA, CDR2 YSLEER. The CDR3 contains 16 residues.

The chain uses TRBV11-2 and TRBJ2-4; TRBD2 is a possible D gene (7 bases). The V end lost 4 bases, the J end lost 7 bases, and 14 bases lay between the germline ends. CDR1 is SGHAT, CDR2 FQNNGV, per germline. The CDR3 spans 14 residues. CDR3 nucleotide sequence: TGTGCCAGCAGCTCTAGGGGGGGTCTGAACATTCAGTACTTC. Translated, it gives CASSSRGGLNIQYF.

The CDR3 spells CSVGGGTGGDEQYF. The CDR3, as DNA: TGCAGCGTCGGGGGTGGGACAGGGGGCGACGAGCAGTACTTC. The chain has TRBV29-1 and TRBJ2-7, with 12 bases matching TRBD1. This CDR3 is built from 14 residues. The germline V gene encodes CDR1 SQVTM and CDR2 ANQGSEA. Trimming at V came to 6 bases and at J to 5 bases, leaving 8 bases not matched to a gene.

The genes are TRBV6-5 and TRBJ2-7; possible D gene TRBD2, 5 bases. The V end lost 6 bases, the J end lost 3 bases, and 15 bases lay between the germline ends. CDR3 size: 14 residues. The germline V gene encodes CDR1 MNHEY and CDR2 SVGAGI. The CDR3 loop is CASSQLGIGYEQYF. CDR3 nucleotides: TGTGCCAGCAGCCAACTAGGAATCGGCTACGAGCAGTACTTC.

The chain has TRBV19 and TRBJ1-1, with D possibly being TRBD1 (6 bases). The CDR3 runs 13 residues. V was cut by 1 base and J by 8 bases, with 11 bases left in between. In germline, CDR1 is LNHDA, CDR2 SQIVND (reference sequence). The CDR3 region has the DNA TGTGCCAGTAGTATAGGGACAGAGCTAGAAGCTTTCTTT. It encodes CASSIGTELEAFF. The variable domain in full, completed from reference TRBV19 and TRBJ1-1, reads DGGITQSPKYLFRKEGQNVTLSCEQNLNHDAMYWYRQDPGQGLRLIYYSQIVNDFQKGDIAEGYSVSREKKESFPLTVTSAQKNPTAFYLCASSIGTELEAFFGQGTRLTVV.

This chain uses TRBV5-1 with TRBJ1-1; 12 bases line up with TRBD1. CDR1 SGHRS and CDR2 YFSETQ come from the germline V gene. The ends lost 3 bases at V and 4 bases at J; junction bases unmatched: 4. This CDR3 region has 15 residues. The CDR3 bases are TGCGCCAGCAGCTCGGGACAGGGGGCTTTCACTGAAGCTTTCTTT. It translates to CASSSGQGAFTEAFF.

This clone turned up a few times. The CDR3 sequence: CASSQAETSGANEQFF. The DNA for the CDR3 is TGTGCCAGCAGCCAAGCCGAGACTAGCGGGGCCAATGAGCAGTTCTTC. V usage is TRBV4-2 and J usage is TRBJ2-1, with 11 nucleotides matching TRBD2. Germline CDR1 is LGHNA and CDR2 is YNFKEQ. J gave up 6 bases and V 1 base, and 5 bases lay outside the gene matches. This CDR3 comprises 16 residues.

This clone has more than one count but fewer than ten. The gene calls are TRBV6-6 and TRBJ1-3; D remains unclear. V lost 4 bases and J lost 0, with 13 bases in between. In germline, CDR1 is MNHNY, CDR2 SVGAGI (reference sequence). This CDR3 is built from 16 residues. This chain's CDR3 is CASSSAEPASGNTIYF. The CDR3 DNA follows: TGTGCCAGCAGTTCCGCGGAGCCCGCCTCTGGAAACACCATATATTTT.

This clone was recorded a few times. Here the CDR3 reads CASSIRGTGGIGTEAFF. In DNA form, the CDR3 reads TGTGCCAGTAGTATCCGAGGAACAGGGGGGATTGGTACTGAAGCTTTCTTT. The gene calls are TRBV19 and TRBJ1-1; 8 nucleotides align to TRBD1. Germline CDR1 LNHDA, CDR2 SQIVND (reference sequence). J was trimmed by 5 bases and V by 3 bases; bases with no gene match: 14. CDR3 length: 17 amino acids.

CDR3 coding DNA: TGTGCCGGTTTGGGGGCGGACACTGAAGCTTTCTTT. It specifies CAGLGADTEAFF. This chain links TRBV30 with TRBJ1-1; D may be TRBD1 (6 bases). Between the trimmed V and J ends, which lost 8 bases and 3 bases, there was a span of 13 bases. Per germline, CDR1 GTSNPN and CDR2 SVGIG (reference sequence). The CDR3 sequence is 12 residues long.

This chain joins TRBV6-5 and TRBJ2-5; 10 positions match TRBD2. Trimming removed 7 bases from V and 5 bases from J; junction bases left unmatched: 7. Germline-derived CDR1 and CDR2 are MNHEY and SVGAGI. The length of the CDR3 is 14 residues. DNA of the CDR3: TGTGCCAGCAATGGAGCGGGAGGGCGCGAGACCCAGTACTTC. It yields the protein CASNGAGGRETQYF.

This rearrangement joins TRBV5-1 to TRBJ2-5; possible D gene TRBD2, 5 bases. Trimming shortened V by 4 bases and J by 1 base, and 14 bases separated the two germline ends. In germline, CDR1 is SGHRS, CDR2 YFSETQ. The CDR3 has 15 amino acids. For the CDR3, the DNA is TGCGCCAGCAGCGTACTAGGTCCGGCCCAAGAGACCCAGTACTTC. It translates to CASSVLGPAQETQYF.

V is TRBV14 and J is TRBJ2-5; D remains unclear. With the DNA end fitting TRBJ2-7 better, the J assignment may be wrong. Looked up from germline, CDR1 is SGHDN and CDR2 is FVKESK. This CDR3 is 14 amino acids long. The CDR3: CASSQDKWGYEQYF. CDR3 DNA: TGTGCCAGCAGCCAAGATAAATGGGGCTACGAGCAGTACTTC.

This clone occurred a few times. V gene TRBV5-4 combines with J gene TRBJ2-1; TRBD2 matches at 8 bases. This CDR3 comprises 13 residues. The V gene end was trimmed by 5 bases and the J gene end by 7 bases; junction bases not matched to a gene: 5. Germline CDR1 reads SGHNT; CDR2 reads YYREEE (reference sequence). DNA for the CDR3: TGTGCCAGCAGTTCGACTAGCGATAATGAGCAGTTCTTC. Protein product: CASSSTSDNEQFF.

The CDR3 sequence: CASSKFPNSGKHPYEQYF. In DNA form, the CDR3 reads TGTGCCAGCAGCAAGTTCCCCAATAGCGGGAAACATCCCTACGAGCAGTACTTC. This rearrangement joins TRBV21-1 to TRBJ2-7; the tabulated D call, TRBD2, remains unverified against the DNA. TRBV21-1 is a pseudogene segment. This CDR3 has 18 residues.

The genes are TRBV19 and TRBJ2-7; D may be TRBD1 (5 bases). V lost 0 bases, J lost 2 bases, and 11 bases lay in between. In germline, CDR1 is LNHDA, CDR2 SQIVND (reference sequence). This CDR3 region has 15 residues. CDR3 bases: TGTGCCAGTAGTATAGATCCTGACAGTACCTACGAGCAGTACTTC. The encoded protein is CASSIDPDSTYEQYF.

The rearrangement uses TRBV9 and TRBJ2-1, with D perhaps TRBD1 (6 bases). V was shortened by 0 bases and J by 10 bases, with 14 bases between the two germline ends. The CDR3 consists of 14 residues. Germline loops: CDR1 SGDLS, CDR2 YYNGEE. The CDR3 loop is CASSVVSGEREQFF. In nucleotides, the CDR3 is TGTGCCAGCAGCGTAGTTTCAGGGGAGAGGGAGCAGTTCTTC.

V is TRBV25-1 and J is TRBJ2-3; TRBD1 agrees at 11 bases. This CDR3 region has 18 residues. V shed 3 bases, J shed 5 bases, and the junction held 13 bases outside the gene matches. Germline V gene sequence: CDR1 MGHDK, CDR2 SYGVNS. CDR3 bases: TGTGCCAGCAGTGACCCAATGGACAGGGGGCGTTTGAGAGATACGCAGTATTTT. Amino acid sequence: CASSDPMDRGRLRDTQYF.

V and J are TRBV28 and TRBJ2-7; D may be TRBD1 (6 bases). Trimming stripped 4 bases from V and 0 bases from J, with 25 bases between. Germline loops: CDR1 MDHEN, CDR2 SYDVKM. The CDR3 runs 19 residues. The CDR3 region has the DNA TGTGCCAGCAGTTGTGGGACGTACCGGGACACCTCATGCTCCTACGAGCAGTACTTC. This encodes CASSCGTYRDTSCSYEQYF.

The chain carries TRBV11-2 and TRBJ2-7; perhaps TRBD1 as D (6 bases). V dropped 1 base and J dropped 3 bases, with 13 bases sitting between them. The germline V gene encodes CDR1 SGHAT and CDR2 FQNNGV. This CDR3 comprises 15 residues. In DNA, the CDR3 is TGTGCCAGCAGCTTAGGAAGGACAGTTCTCTACGAGCAGTACTTC. Translated, it gives CASSLGRTVLYEQYF. Full variable domain (outside the CDR3, taken from reference TRBV11-2 and TRBJ2-7): EAGVAQSPRYKIIEKRQSVAFWCNPISGHATLYWYQQILGQGPKLLIQFQNNGVVDDSQLPKDRFSAERLKGVDSTLKIQPAKLEDSAVYLCASSLGRTVLYEQYFGPGTRLTVT.

This clone was observed once. The chain is built from TRBV10-3 and TRBJ2-1; 7 bases are shared with TRBD2. The V gene end was trimmed by 4 bases and the J gene end by 14 bases; junction bases not matched to a gene: 8. The CDR3 has 12 amino acids. Germline V gene sequence: CDR1 ENHRY, CDR2 SYGVKD. The CDR3 is CAISGEGREEFF. The CDR3, as DNA: TGTGCCATCAGTGGCGAGGGGAGGGAAGAGTTCTTC.

The CDR3 nucleotides are TGTGCCAGCTCACCAGGGTTGGCGGACAATCAGCCCCAGCATTTT. It yields the protein CASSPGLADNQPQHF. The chain has TRBV18 and TRBJ1-5; D call uncertain. The germline gives CDR1 KGHSH, CDR2 LQKENI. The CDR3 is made up of 15 amino acids. Trimming took 2 bases from V and 3 from J, leaving 11 bases between them.

This sequence joins TRBV7-9 and TRBJ2-3; 7 bases fit TRBD1. With 5 bases clipped from V and 2 bases from J, the junction kept 10 bases outside the gene matches. Germline V gene sequence: CDR1 SEHNR, CDR2 FQNEAQ (reference sequence). The CDR3 runs to 16 residues. The CDR3 loop is CASSPGRDRDTDTQYF. CDR3 DNA sequence: TGTGCCAGCAGCCCAGGTCGGGACAGAGACACAGATACGCAGTATTTT. Full variable domain (outside the CDR3, taken from reference TRBV7-9 and TRBJ2-3): DTGVSQNPRHKITKRGQNVTFRCDPISEHNRLYWYRQTLGQGPEFLTYFQNEAQLEKSRLLSDRFSAERPKGSFSTLEIQRTEQGDSAMYLCASSPGRDRDTDTQYFGPGTRLTVL.